One and the same sample provided the 29 T cell receptor beta chains below, sequenced in a study of blood T cell repertoires in COVID-19. TCRdb keeps only in-frame clones here, not all; method: immunoSEQ multiplex PCR. The table lists about 85,000 clones, nearly 90% of them singletons, with approximately 4% in the top ten. Sample: peripheral blood. The source of these receptors is a woman older than 75 with active or convalescent COVID-19.

The J gene is TRBJ1-2, the V gene TRBV24-1; D perhaps matches TRBD1 (6 bases). Trimming shortened V by 3 bases and J by 7 bases, and 14 bases separated the two germline ends. This CDR3 contains 14 residues. Looked up from germline, CDR1 is KGHDR and CDR2 is SFDVKD. The CDR3 DNA reads TGTGCCACCAGTGATGTACAGGGACGGGGTGGCTACACCTTC. Translating gives CATSDVQGRGGYTF.

This chain uses TRBV29-1 with TRBJ1-5; 8 bases agree with TRBD1. The V gene's germline CDR1 is SQVTM and CDR2 ANQGSEA. The V segment lost 6 bases and the J segment 5 bases; nucleotides outside the gene matches: 6. CDR3 length equals 13 residues. CDR3 loop: CSVGQGTYQPQHF. DNA of the CDR3: TGCAGCGTCGGACAGGGAACATATCAGCCCCAGCATTTT.

The chain carries TRBV19 and TRBJ2-1; D may be TRBD1 (6 bases). Per germline, CDR1 LNHDA and CDR2 SQIVND (reference sequence). The CDR3 sequence is 16 residues long. The V end was cut by 7 bases, the J end by 4 bases, with 20 bases between. The CDR3: CASTSFRGVGYNEQFF. DNA for the CDR3: TGTGCCAGTACCTCGTTCAGGGGTGTAGGATACAATGAGCAGTTCTTC.

The V gene is TRBV28, the J gene TRBJ1-4; D remains unclear. V was cut by 6 bases and J by 5 bases, with 16 bases left in between. The germline V gene has CDR1 MDHEN and CDR2 SYDVKM. The length of the CDR3 is 15 residues. The chain's CDR3 is CASRGTGVQNEKLFF. CDR3 bases: TGTGCCAGCAGGGGCACCGGGGTCCAGAATGAAAAACTGTTTTTT.

The rearrangement joins TRBV9 to TRBJ2-3; a weak D match, TRBD2 (6 bases). The CDR3 runs to 12 residues. The germline V gene has CDR1 SGDLS and CDR2 YYNGEE. Between the trimmed V and J ends, which lost 4 bases and 14 bases, there was a span of 17 bases. The CDR3: CASSPAGTPLYF. As DNA, the CDR3 is TGTGCCAGCAGCCCAGCCGGGACTCCCTTGTATTTT.

The V call is TRBV3-1 (or the pseudogene TRBV3-2), the J call TRBJ1-3; 7 positions agree with TRBD1. Germline V lookup: CDR1 LGHDT, CDR2 YNNKEL (reference sequence). The CDR3 has 14 amino acids. V lost 2 bases to trimming and J lost 2 bases; unmatched junction nucleotides: 0. DNA for the CDR3: TGTGCCAGCAGCCAACAGGGGGCTGGAAACACCATATATTTT. Protein sequence: CASSQQGAGNTIYF.

The CDR3 region has the DNA TGTGCCAGCAGCCAAGGGACAGCCGCCTACGAGCAGTACTTC. Translating it yields CASSQGTAAYEQYF. V gene TRBV28 combines with J gene TRBJ2-7; 7 nucleotides match TRBD1. The CDR3 is 14 residues long. Germline trimming cut 6 bases from V and 2 bases from J; bases unmatched to any gene: 7. The V gene's germline CDR1 is MDHEN and CDR2 SYDVKM.

J is TRBJ2-1 and V is TRBV7-8; 10 bases agree with TRBD2. Germline trimming cut 4 bases from V and 0 bases from J; bases unmatched to any gene: 3. The CDR3 runs 16 residues. From germline, CDR1 is SGHVS and CDR2 FQNEAQ. CDR3 in amino acids: CASSSKREGSYNEQFF. The DNA for the CDR3 is TGTGCCAGCAGCTCAAAGCGGGAGGGCTCCTACAATGAGCAGTTCTTC.

This clone was found a few times. V and J are TRBV6-5 and TRBJ2-7, with D tentatively TRBD1 (5 bases). Germline lookup yields CDR1 MNHEY and CDR2 SVGAGI. The CDR3 covers 14 residues. Trimming stripped 7 bases from V and 1 base from J, with 14 bases between. For the CDR3, the DNA is TGTGCCAGCACCGAAAGACAGAGTTCCTACGAGCAGTACTTC. As protein: CASTERQSSYEQYF.

This rearrangement joins TRBV19 to TRBJ2-2; D ambiguous. Looked up from germline, CDR1 is LNHDA and CDR2 is SQIVND (reference sequence). There are 14 residues in the CDR3. Trimming took 6 bases from V and 1 from J, leaving 9 bases between them. The CDR3 loop reads CASRTARNTGELFF. The CDR3 region has the DNA TGTGCCAGTAGAACCGCTAGGAACACCGGGGAGCTGTTTTTT.

Concerning this clone: This sample includes further DNA sequences coding for the same CDR3. The chain recombines TRBV3-1 (or the pseudogene TRBV3-2) with TRBJ2-3; 7 bases fit TRBD2. CDR3 length: 15 amino acids. Germline CDR1 reads LGHDT; CDR2 reads YNNKEL (reference sequence). V dropped 1 base and J dropped 6; count of bases not matched to a gene: 7. CDR3 sequence (DNA): TGTGCCAGCAGCCAAGGGGCGGGAGCGAGCGATACGCAGTATTTT. Translation gives CASSQGAGASDTQYF.

The J gene is TRBJ2-3, the V gene TRBV10-2; the match to TRBD2 covers 7 bases. V dropped 7 bases and J dropped 0; count of bases not matched to a gene: 7. CDR1 and CDR2 from the germline V gene are WSHSY and SAAADI. The CDR3 is 15 amino acids. The CDR3 coding sequence is TGCGCCAGCACCCCCCTAGCGGATAGCACAGATACGCAGTATTTT. This translates into CASTPLADSTDTQYF.

Here the CDR3 DNA reads TGTGCCAGCAGCTGGGGGCCAAATGGTGAAGCTTTCTTT. It encodes CASSWGPNGEAFF. The chain combines TRBV11-3 with TRBJ1-1, with a possible D match to TRBD1 (6 bases). V dropped 4 bases and J dropped 7 bases, with 13 bases sitting between them. Germline CDR1 reads SGHNT; CDR2 reads YENEEA. This CDR3 is built from 13 residues.

This rearrangement joins TRBV28 to TRBJ1-2, with unresolved D. V gave up 3 bases and J gave up 7 bases, with 6 bases separating them. CDR1 and CDR2 from the germline V gene are MDHEN and SYDVKM. CDR3 length: 11 residues. In nucleotides, the CDR3 is TGTGCCAGCAGTTTTGGAGGTGGCTACACCTTC. Protein product: CASSFGGGYTF.

The chain employs TRBV30 and TRBJ2-1; D remains ambiguous. The V gene lost 0 bases and the J gene lost 3 bases, with 6 bases spanning the gap. The CDR3 consists of 13 residues. CDR1 GTSNPN and CDR2 SVGIG come from the germline V gene (reference sequence). The CDR3 loop reads CAWSVNNYNEQFF. DNA of the CDR3: TGTGCCTGGAGTGTAAACAACTACAATGAGCAGTTCTTC.

In its sample, this clone was seen once. CDR3 residues: CASSKKVGQGPYTDTQYF. DNA of the CDR3: TGTGCCAGCAGCAAAAAGGTTGGACAGGGCCCTTACACAGATACGCAGTATTTT. The rearrangement uses TRBV21-1 and TRBJ2-3; the D call in the table, TRBD1, was not verified against the DNA. TRBV21-1 is listed as a pseudogene. This CDR3 is built from 18 residues.

V gene TRBV2 combines with J gene TRBJ2-5; TRBD1 matches 10 bases. V lost 2 bases to trimming and J lost 3 bases; unmatched junction nucleotides: 3. CDR3 size: 15 residues. The germline CDR1 and CDR2 sequences are SNHLY and FYNNEI. This CDR3 reads CASSERGTGEETQYF. The CDR3 DNA reads as TGTGCCAGCAGTGAACGGGGGACAGGGGAAGAGACCCAGTACTTC.

V and J are TRBV3-1 (or the pseudogene TRBV3-2) and TRBJ2-7; 10 bases map to TRBD1. This CDR3 region has 15 residues. The ends lost 4 bases at V and 4 bases at J; junction bases unmatched: 7. In germline, CDR1 is LGHDT, CDR2 YNNKEL (reference sequence). CDR3 region: CASSRGQGVRYEQYF. The CDR3 coding sequence is TGTGCCAGCAGCCGAGGACAGGGGGTGCGATACGAGCAGTACTTC.

This chain connects TRBV18 to TRBJ2-1; 7 bases line up with TRBD2. The CDR3 has 18 residues. The trim removed 3 bases at V and 0 bases at J, leaving 11 bases unmatched. CDR1 is KGHSH and CDR2 is LQKENI in the germline V gene. CDR3 DNA: TGTGCCAGCTCACCTCCGGTGGGAGGGAAAAGCTCCTACAATGAGCAGTTCTTC. Its translation is CASSPPVGGKSSYNEQFF.

The CDR3 sequence is CASTPWGTGVNEQFF. The CDR3 DNA reads as TGTGCCAGCACCCCATGGGGGACAGGGGTAAATGAGCAGTTCTTC. The genes are TRBV28 and TRBJ2-1, with TRBD1 matching 10 bases. The CDR3 runs 15 residues. Germline CDR1 reads MDHEN; CDR2 reads SYDVKM. The junction had 10 bases not matched to a gene; V was cut back by 7 bases and J by 7 bases.

CDR3 DNA sequence: TGTGCCAGCAGCTACCGGACTACCTCCTACGAGCAGTACTTC. It translates to CASSYRTTSYEQYF. This chain links TRBV7-2 with TRBJ2-7; TRBD2 is a possible D gene (6 bases). CDR1 and CDR2 from the germline V gene are SGHTA and FQGNSA. V shed 4 bases and J shed 0 bases, with 10 bases lying between them. The CDR3 runs 14 residues. The whole variable domain, filled in from reference TRBV7-2 and TRBJ2-7, reads GAGVSQSPSNKVTEKGKDVELRCDPISGHTALYWYRQSLGQGLEFLIYFQGNSAPDKSGLPSDRFSAERTGGSVSTLTIQRTQQEDSAVYLCASSYRTTSYEQYFGPGTRLTVT.

The chain has TRBV28 and TRBJ1-5, with D possibly matching TRBD1 (5 bases). V was clipped by 1 base and J by 4 bases, with 8 bases between them. This CDR3 has 14 amino acids. Germline CDR1 is MDHEN and CDR2 is SYDVKM. CDR3 protein: CASSLSGSNQPQHF. In nucleotides, the CDR3 is TGTGCCAGCAGTTTATCAGGGTCTAATCAGCCCCAGCATTTT.

This rearrangement joins TRBV25-1 to TRBJ1-5; 8 nucleotides match TRBD1. The CDR3 is made up of 15 amino acids. Germline V gene data show CDR1 as MGHDK and CDR2 as SYGVNS. J lost 0 bases, V lost 3 bases, and 1 base had no gene match. This chain's CDR3 is CASSDDRGSNQPQHF. The CDR3 DNA follows: TGTGCCAGCAGTGACGACAGGGGTAGCAATCAGCCCCAGCATTTT.

V gene TRBV28 combines with J gene TRBJ1-2; TRBD1 matches at 9 bases. CDR1 MDHEN and CDR2 SYDVKM come from the germline V gene. This CDR3 region has 13 residues. With 5 bases clipped from V and 6 bases from J, the junction kept 4 bases outside the gene matches. The CDR3 sequence is CASSRDRVDGYTF. The CDR3 DNA reads TGTGCCAGCAGTCGGGACAGGGTGGATGGCTACACCTTC.

The gene calls are TRBV24-1 and TRBJ2-5; D unclear. CDR1 and CDR2 from the germline V gene are KGHDR and SFDVKD. This CDR3 is 15 amino acids long. Trimming shortened V by 4 bases and J by 5 bases, and 16 bases separated the two germline ends. The CDR3: CATSDRSSATETQYF. The DNA of the CDR3 is TGTGCCACCAGTGACCGATCTAGTGCCACGGAGACCCAGTACTTC.

V gene TRBV28 combines with J gene TRBJ2-7; 7 bases agree with TRBD1. The junction had 8 bases not matched to a gene; V was cut back by 1 base and J by 2 bases. Germline CDR1 and CDR2: MDHEN and SYDVKM. The CDR3 covers 16 residues. The CDR3 DNA follows: TGTGCCAGCAGTTTATCCCCCGGGACAGCCCCCTACGAGCAGTACTTC. It specifies CASSLSPGTAPYEQYF.

The genes are TRBV19 and TRBJ2-1; tentatively, D is TRBD2 (6 bases). The CDR3 runs 15 residues. Trimming took 2 bases from V and 2 from J, leaving 10 bases between them. Looked up from germline, CDR1 is LNHDA and CDR2 is SQIVND (reference sequence). The CDR3 DNA follows: TGTGCCAGTAGTATACTGGGGGGTACCTACAATGAGCAGTTCTTC. This sequence encodes CASSILGGTYNEQFF.

This chain joins TRBV6-5 and TRBJ1-1; 8 positions agree with TRBD1. From germline, CDR1 is MNHEY and CDR2 SVGAGI. This CDR3 comprises 16 residues. V dropped 4 bases and J dropped 8; count of bases not matched to a gene: 15. The chain's CDR3 is CASSSPYRTGSREAFF. CDR3 nucleotides: TGTGCCAGCAGTTCACCTTACAGGACAGGGTCTCGGGAAGCTTTCTTT.

This CDR3 reads CASSLTGGMSEQYF. Here the CDR3 DNA reads TGTGCCAGCAGCTTAACAGGGGGCATGTCCGAGCAGTACTTC. J is TRBJ2-7 and V is TRBV7-9; 9 nucleotides match TRBD1. The V segment lost 2 bases and the J segment 6 bases; nucleotides outside the gene matches: 5. Germline assignment: CDR1 SEHNR and CDR2 FQNEAQ (reference sequence). The CDR3 covers 14 residues.